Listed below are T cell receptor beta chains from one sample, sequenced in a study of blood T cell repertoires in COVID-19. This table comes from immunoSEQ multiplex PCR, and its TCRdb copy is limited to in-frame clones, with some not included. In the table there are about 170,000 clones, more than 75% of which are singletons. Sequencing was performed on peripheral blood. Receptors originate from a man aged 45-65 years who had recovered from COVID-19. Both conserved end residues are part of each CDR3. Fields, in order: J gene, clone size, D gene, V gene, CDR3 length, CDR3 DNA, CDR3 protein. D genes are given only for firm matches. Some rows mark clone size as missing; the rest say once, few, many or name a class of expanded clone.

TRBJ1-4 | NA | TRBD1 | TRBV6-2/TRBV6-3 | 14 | TGTGCCAGCAGTTATCGGGGGACAGATGAAAAACTGTTTTTT | CASSYRGTDEKLFF
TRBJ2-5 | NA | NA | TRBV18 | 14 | TGTGCCAGCTCACCACAAAGGGGCCAAGAGACCCAGTACTTC | CASSPQRGQETQYF
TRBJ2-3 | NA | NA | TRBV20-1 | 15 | TGCAGTGCTAGTTTCACCGTGGGGGCCGCAGATACGCAGTATTTT | CSASFTVGAADTQYF
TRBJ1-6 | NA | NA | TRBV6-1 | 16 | TGTGCCAGCAGTGATAAAGAGGGGAGGCAAAATTCACCCCTCCACTTT | CASSDKEGRQNSPLHF
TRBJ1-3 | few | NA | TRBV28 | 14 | TGTGCCAGCAGTTACCGGGTCAATGGAAACACCATATATTTT | CASSYRVNGNTIYF
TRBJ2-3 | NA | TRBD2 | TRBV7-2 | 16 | TGTGCCAGCAGCCGGACTAGCGGGGCTGTCCCAGATACGCAGTATTTT | CASSRTSGAVPDTQYF
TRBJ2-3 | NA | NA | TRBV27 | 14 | TGTGCCAGCAGGATGAGCCGCTACACAGATACGCAGTATTTT | CASRMSRYTDTQYF
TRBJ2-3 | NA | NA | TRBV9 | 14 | TGTGCCAGCGGAGGGACAGACAACACAGATACGCAGTATTTT | CASGGTDNTDTQYF
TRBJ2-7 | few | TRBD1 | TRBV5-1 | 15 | TGCGCCAGCAGCGGAGGGGACAGGGGGTACCACGAGCAGTACTTC | CASSGGDRGYHEQYF
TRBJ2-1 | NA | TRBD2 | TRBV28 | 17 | TGTGCCAGCAGTCCCCCCCCGGGACTAGGAAGCTACAATGAGCAGTTCTTC | CASSPPPGLGSYNEQFF
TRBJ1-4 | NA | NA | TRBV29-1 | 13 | TGCAGCGTTAACCGGGGTATTAATGAAAAACTGTTTTTT | CSVNRGINEKLFF
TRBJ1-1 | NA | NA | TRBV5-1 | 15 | TGCGCCAGCAGCTTGGCTGGGACATATGGTGATGAAGCTTTCTTT | CASSLAGTYGDEAFF
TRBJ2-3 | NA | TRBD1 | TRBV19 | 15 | TGTGCCAGTAGCCGGGACAGAGGGCCCACAGATACGCAGTATTTT | CASSRDRGPTDTQYF
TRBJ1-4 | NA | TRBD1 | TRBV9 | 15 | TGTGCCAGCAGCCCTTTAGGGACAGGGCTAGAAAAACTGTTTTTT | CASSPLGTGLEKLFF
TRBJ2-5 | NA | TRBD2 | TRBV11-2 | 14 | TGTGCCAGCAGCACCTCGGGGGGTGAAGAGACCCAGTACTTC | CASSTSGGEETQYF
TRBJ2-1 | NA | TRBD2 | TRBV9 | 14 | TGTGCCAGCAGCGGAGCGGCCCGGGAGGCTGAGCAGTTCTTC | CASSGAAREAEQFF
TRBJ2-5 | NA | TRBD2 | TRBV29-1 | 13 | TGCAGCGCCCTCGGGGGGTCGCAAGAGACCCAGTACTTC | CSALGGSQETQYF
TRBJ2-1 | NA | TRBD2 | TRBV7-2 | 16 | TGTGCCAGCACTAACGGTGGGAGGCGGGAGTTGAGTGAGCAGTTCTTC | CASTNGGRRELSEQFF
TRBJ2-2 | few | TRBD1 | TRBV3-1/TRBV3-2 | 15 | TGTGCCAGCAGACGACAGGGGGCGCACACCGGGGAGCTGTTTTTT | CASRRQGAHTGELFF
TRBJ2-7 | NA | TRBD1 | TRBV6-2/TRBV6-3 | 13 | TGTGCCAGCAGTTGGGGACAGGGCGGAGAGCAGTACTTC | CASSWGQGGEQYF
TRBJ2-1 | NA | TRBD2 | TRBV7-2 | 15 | TGTGCCAGCAGGGAGCTAGCGGGGTTTGGGGGTGAGCAGTTCTTC | CASRELAGFGGEQFF
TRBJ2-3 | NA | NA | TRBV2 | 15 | TGTGCCAGCAGAATCCCCGGGATCGCGACAGATACGCAGTATTTT | CASRIPGIATDTQYF
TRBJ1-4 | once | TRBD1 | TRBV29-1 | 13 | TGCAGCGGTTCCGGGACAGGGGGTGAAAAACTGTTTTTT | CSGSGTGGEKLFF
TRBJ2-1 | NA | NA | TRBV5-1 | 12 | TGCGCCAGCAGCTTGGGAGGGGGTGAGCAGTTCTTC | CASSLGGGEQFF
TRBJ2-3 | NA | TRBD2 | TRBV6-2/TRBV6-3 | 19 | TGTGCCAGCAGTTACCAAACCGGGACTAGCGGGAGAGCTACAGATACGCAGTATTTT | CASSYQTGTSGRATDTQYF
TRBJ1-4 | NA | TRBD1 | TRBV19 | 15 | TGTGCCAGTAGTATCCACAGGGGGAGTAATGAAAAACTGTTTTTT | CASSIHRGSNEKLFF
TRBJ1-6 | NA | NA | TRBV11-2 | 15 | TGTGCCAGCAGCTTAGGACCAAGGGGTAATTCACCCCTCCACTTT | CASSLGPRGNSPLHF
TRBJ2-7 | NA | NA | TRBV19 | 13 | TGTGCCAGTGCCCTGCGTGAGACAAGAGAGCAGTACTTC | CASALRETREQYF
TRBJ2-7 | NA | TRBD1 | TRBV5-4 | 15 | TGTGCCAGCAGCCCTCCGGGACAGGGGCCGAACGAGCAGTACTTC | CASSPPGQGPNEQYF
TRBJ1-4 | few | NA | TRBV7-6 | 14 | TGTGCCAGCAGCCCTACAAACGGCGGTGAAAAACTGTTTTTT | CASSPTNGGEKLFF
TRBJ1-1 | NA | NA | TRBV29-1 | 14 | TGCAGCGTTGTGAGAGGGCAGAAGATCACTGAAGCTTTCTTT | CSVVRGQKITEAFF
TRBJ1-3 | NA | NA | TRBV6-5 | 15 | TGTGCCAGCAGAGAGACTCCAGGGTCTGGAAACACCATATATTTT | CASRETPGSGNTIYF
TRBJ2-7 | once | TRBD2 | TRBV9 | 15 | TGTGCCAGCAGCTCCCGACTAGCGGGAGACCACGAGCAGTACTTC | CASSSRLAGDHEQYF
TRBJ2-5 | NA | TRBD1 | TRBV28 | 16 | TGTGCCAGCAGCCAAACTCCTGGACAGGGGCAAGAGACCCAGTACTTC | CASSQTPGQGQETQYF
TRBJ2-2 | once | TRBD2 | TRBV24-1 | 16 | TGTGCCACCAGTGATTCGGGGGGAGCGAACACCGGGGAGCTGTTTTTT | CATSDSGGANTGELFF
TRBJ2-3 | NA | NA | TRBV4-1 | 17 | TGCGCCAGCAGCCAAGCCCCCCCACTAGCGCAGGGGGATACGCAGTATTTT | CASSQAPPLAQGDTQYF
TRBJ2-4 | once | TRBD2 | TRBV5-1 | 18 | TGCGCCAGCAGCTTGGCGGGTGGGATTAGCGGGGCCAAAAACATTCAGTACTTC | CASSLAGGISGAKNIQYF
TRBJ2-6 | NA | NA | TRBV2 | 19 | TGTGCCAGCAGTGAAGCGAGCGACCGAACGATCTCTGGGGCCAACGTCCTGACTTTC | CASSEASDRTISGANVLTF
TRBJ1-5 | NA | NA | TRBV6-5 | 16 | TGTGCCAGCAGTTACTCATCGCTAGGCGCGAATCAGCCCCAGCATTTT | CASSYSSLGANQPQHF
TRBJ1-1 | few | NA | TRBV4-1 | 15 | TGCGCCAGCAGCCAAGAAAACACCTTGAACACTGAAGCTTTCTTT | CASSQENTLNTEAFF
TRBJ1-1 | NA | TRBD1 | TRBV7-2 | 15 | TGTGCCAGCAGCCTCAGACAGGGGATAGGCACTGAAGCTTTCTTT | CASSLRQGIGTEAFF
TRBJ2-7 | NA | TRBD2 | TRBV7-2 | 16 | TGTGCCAGCAGCCTCGGGACTAGCGGGAGGGCGGGCGAGCAGTACTTC | CASSLGTSGRAGEQYF
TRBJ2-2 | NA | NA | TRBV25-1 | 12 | TGTGCCAGCAGTGAACCTTCCGGGGAGCTGTTTTTT | CASSEPSGELFF
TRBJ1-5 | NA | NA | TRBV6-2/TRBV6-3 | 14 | TGTGCCAGCAGTTTGATAGGGGGCAATCAGCCCCAGCATTTT | CASSLIGGNQPQHF
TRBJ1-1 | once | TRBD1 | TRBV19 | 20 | TGTGCCAGTAGTATAGTTAACCCACCGAAGGCAGGGGGGTGGGACACTGAAGCTTTCTTT | CASSIVNPPKAGGWDTEAFF
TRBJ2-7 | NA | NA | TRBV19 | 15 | TGTGCCAGTAGTACTCGGGCGGAACAGCGGTACGAGCAGTACTTC | CASSTRAEQRYEQYF